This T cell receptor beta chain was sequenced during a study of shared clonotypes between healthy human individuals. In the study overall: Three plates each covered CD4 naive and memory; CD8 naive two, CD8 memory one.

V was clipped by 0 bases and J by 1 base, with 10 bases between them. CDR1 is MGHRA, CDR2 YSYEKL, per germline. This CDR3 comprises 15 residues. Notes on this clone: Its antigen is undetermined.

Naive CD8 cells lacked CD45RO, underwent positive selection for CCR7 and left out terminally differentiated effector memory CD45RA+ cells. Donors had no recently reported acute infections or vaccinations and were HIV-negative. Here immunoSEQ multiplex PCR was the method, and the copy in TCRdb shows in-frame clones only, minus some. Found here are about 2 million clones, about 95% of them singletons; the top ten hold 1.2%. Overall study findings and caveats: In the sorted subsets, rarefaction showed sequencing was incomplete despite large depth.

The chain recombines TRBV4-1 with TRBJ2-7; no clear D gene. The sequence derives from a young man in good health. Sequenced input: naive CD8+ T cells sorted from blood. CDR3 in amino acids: CASSQDKSASYEQYF. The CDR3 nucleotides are TGCGCCAGCAGCCAAGATAAATCAGCTTCCTACGAGCAGTACTTC.